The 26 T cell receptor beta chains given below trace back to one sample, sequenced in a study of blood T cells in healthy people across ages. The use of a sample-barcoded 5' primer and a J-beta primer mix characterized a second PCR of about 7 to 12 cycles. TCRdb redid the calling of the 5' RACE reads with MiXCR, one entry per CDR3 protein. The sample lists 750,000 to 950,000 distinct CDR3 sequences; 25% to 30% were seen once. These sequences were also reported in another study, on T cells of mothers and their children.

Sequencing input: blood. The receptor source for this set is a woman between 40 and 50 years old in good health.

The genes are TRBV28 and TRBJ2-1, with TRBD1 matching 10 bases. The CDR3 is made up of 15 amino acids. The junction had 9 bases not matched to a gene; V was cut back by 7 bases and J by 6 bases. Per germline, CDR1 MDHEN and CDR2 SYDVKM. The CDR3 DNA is TGTGCCAGCACCCCCCGGGACAGGGGCGGCAATGAGCAGTTCTTC. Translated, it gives CASTPRDRGGNEQFF.

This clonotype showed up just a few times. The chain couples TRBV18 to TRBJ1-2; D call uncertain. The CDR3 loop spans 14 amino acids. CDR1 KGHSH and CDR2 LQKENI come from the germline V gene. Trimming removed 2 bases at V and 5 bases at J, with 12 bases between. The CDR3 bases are TGTGCCAGCTCACCAGGCACGGAAGTTTATGGCTACACCTTC. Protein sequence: CASSPGTEVYGYTF.

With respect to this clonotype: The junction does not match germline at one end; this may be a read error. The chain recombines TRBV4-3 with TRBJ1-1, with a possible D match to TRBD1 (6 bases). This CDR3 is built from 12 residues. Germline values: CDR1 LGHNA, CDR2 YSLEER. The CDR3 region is CTSSQTGTEAFF. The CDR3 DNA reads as TGCACCAGCAGCCAAACAGGGACTGAAGCTTTCTTT.

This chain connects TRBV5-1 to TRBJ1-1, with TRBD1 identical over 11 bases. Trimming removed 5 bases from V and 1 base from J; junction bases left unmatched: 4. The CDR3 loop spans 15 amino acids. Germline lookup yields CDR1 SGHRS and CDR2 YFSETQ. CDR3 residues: CASRYGQGANTEAFF. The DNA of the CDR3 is TGCGCCAGCAGATACGGACAGGGGGCGAACACTGAAGCTTTCTTT.

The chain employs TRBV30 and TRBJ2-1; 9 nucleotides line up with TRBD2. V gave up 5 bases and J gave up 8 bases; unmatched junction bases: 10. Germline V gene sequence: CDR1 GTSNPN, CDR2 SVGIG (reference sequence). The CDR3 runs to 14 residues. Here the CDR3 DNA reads TGTGCCTGGGCACGTGGCGGGGGGGTTCATGAGCAGTTCTTC. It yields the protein CAWARGGGVHEQFF.

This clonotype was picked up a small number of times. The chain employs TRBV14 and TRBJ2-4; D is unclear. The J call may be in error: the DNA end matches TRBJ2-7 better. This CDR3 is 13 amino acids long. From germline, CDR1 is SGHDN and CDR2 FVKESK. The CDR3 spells CASSQDNRNEQYF. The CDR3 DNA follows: TGTGCCAGCAGCCAAGACAACCGGAACGAGCAGTACTTC.

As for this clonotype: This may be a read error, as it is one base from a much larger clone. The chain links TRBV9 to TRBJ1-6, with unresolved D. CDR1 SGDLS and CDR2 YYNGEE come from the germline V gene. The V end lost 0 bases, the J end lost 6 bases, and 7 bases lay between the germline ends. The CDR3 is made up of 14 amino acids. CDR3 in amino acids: CASSVVRINSPLHF. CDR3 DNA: TGTGCCAGCAGCGTAGTGAGGATTAATTCACCCCTCCACTTT.

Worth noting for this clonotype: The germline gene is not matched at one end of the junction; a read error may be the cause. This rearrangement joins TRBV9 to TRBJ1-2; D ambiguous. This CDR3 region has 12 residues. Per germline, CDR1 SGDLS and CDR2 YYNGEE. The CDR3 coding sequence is TGTGCCAGTCAAACGGTTGGATATGGCCACACCTTC. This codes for CASQTVGYGHTF.

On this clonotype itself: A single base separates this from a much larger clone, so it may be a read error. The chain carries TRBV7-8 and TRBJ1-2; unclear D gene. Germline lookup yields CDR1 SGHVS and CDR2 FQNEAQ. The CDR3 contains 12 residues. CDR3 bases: TGTGCCAGCGGCTTACCCAAGGGAGGCTACACCTTC. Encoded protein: CASGLPKGGYTF.

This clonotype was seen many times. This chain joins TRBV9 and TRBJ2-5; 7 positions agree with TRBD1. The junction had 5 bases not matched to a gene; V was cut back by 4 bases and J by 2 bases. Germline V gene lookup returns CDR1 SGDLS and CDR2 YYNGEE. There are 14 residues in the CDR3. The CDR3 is CASSPGGFQETQYF. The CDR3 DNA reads TGTGCCAGCAGCCCAGGGGGTTTTCAAGAGACCCAGTACTTC.

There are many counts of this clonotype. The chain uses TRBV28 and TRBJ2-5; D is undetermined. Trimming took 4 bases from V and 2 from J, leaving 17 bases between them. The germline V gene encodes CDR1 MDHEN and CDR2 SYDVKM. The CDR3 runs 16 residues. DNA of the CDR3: TGTGCCAGCAGTTCCCCTGCAGGTCCCCTGCAAGAGACCCAGTACTTC. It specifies CASSSPAGPLQETQYF.

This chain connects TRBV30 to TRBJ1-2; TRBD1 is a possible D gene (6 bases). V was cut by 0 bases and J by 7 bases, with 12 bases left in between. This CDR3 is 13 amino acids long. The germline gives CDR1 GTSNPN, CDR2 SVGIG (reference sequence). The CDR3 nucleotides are TGTGCCTGGAGTGTCCAGGGGCGAGGTGGCTACACCTTC. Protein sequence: CAWSVQGRGGYTF.

The CDR3 is CASRSQNRGSHEQFF. The CDR3 coding sequence is TGTGCCAGCAGGTCGCAAAACAGGGGATCCCATGAGCAGTTCTTC. The V call is TRBV12-3 or TRBV12-4, the J call TRBJ2-1; 7 bases map to TRBD1. CDR3 size: 15 residues. V lost 6 bases and J lost 8; bases outside the gene matches: 13.

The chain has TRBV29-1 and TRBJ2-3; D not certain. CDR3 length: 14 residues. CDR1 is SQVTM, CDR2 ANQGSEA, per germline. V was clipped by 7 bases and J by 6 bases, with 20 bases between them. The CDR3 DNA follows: TGCAGCGGTGGACCTCTGAACTCCCGGGATACGCAGTATTTT. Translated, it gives CSGGPLNSRDTQYF.

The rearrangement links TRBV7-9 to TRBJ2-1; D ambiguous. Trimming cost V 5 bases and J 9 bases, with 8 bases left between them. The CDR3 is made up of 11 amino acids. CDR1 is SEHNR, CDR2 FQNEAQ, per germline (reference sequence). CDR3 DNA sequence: TGTGCCAGCAGCCCCTCGATTGAGCAGTTCTTC. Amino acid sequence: CASSPSIEQFF.

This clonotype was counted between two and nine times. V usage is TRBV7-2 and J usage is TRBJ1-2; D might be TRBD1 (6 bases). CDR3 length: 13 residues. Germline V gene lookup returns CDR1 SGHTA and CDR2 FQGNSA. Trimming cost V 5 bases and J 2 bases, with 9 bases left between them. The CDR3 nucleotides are TGTGCCAGCAGCAGGGACAAAAACTATGGCTACACCTTC. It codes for CASSRDKNYGYTF. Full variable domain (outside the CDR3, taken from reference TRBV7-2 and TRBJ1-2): GAGVSQSPSNKVTEKGKDVELRCDPISGHTALYWYRQSLGQGLEFLIYFQGNSAPDKSGLPSDRFSAERTGGSVSTLTIQRTQQEDSAVYLCASSRDKNYGYTFGSGTRLTVV.

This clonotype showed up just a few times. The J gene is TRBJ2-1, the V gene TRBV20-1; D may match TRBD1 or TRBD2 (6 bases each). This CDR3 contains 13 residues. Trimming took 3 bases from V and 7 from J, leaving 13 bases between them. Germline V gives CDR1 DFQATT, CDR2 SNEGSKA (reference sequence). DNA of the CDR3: TGCAGTGCTAGGGGGGGCCCCTTAAATGAGCAGTTCTTC. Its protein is CSARGGPLNEQFF.

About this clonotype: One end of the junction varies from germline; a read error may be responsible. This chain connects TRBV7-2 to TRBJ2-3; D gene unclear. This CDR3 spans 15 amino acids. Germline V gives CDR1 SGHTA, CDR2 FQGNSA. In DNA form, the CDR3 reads TGTGCCAGCAGCTTATGGCAAACGAGCACAGATACGCGGTATTTT. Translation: CASSLWQTSTDTRYF. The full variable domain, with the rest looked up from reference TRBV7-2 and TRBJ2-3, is GAGVSQSPSNKVTEKGKDVELRCDPISGHTALYWYRQSLGQGLEFLIYFQGNSAPDKSGLPSDRFSAERTGGSVSTLTIQRTQQEDSAVYLCASSLWQTSTDTRYFGPGTRLTVL.

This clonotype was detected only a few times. The CDR3: CASSVGAGDYTF. CDR3 in DNA: TGTGCCAGCAGCGTAGGAGCGGGCGACTACACCTTC. V and J are TRBV9 and TRBJ1-2; D is unresolved. V lost 0 bases and J lost 10, with 10 bases in between. This CDR3 is built from 12 residues. Germline CDR1 SGDLS, CDR2 YYNGEE.

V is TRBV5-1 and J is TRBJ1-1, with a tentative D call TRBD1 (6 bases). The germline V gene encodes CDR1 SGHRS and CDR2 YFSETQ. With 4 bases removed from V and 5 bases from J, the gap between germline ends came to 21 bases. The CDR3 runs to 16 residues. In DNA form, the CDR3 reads TGCGCCAGCAGCCCGGACAGAAGTACCCCAGGGACTGAAGCTTTCTTT. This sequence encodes CASSPDRSTPGTEAFF.

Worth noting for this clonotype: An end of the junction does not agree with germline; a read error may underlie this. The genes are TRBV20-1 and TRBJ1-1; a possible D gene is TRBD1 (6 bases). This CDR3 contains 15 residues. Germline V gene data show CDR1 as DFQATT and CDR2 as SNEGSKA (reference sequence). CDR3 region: CSARGSLGGRTEALF. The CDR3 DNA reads TGCAGTGCTAGAGGTAGTCTCGGGGGCCGTACTGAAGCTTTGTTT.

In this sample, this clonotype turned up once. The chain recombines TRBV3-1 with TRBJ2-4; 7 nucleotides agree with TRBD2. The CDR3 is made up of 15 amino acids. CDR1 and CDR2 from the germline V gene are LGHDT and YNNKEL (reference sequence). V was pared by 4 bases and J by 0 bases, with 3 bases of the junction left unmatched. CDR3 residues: CASSLAGRAKNIQYF. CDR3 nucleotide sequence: TGTGCCAGCAGCCTAGCGGGTAGAGCCAAAAACATTCAGTACTTC. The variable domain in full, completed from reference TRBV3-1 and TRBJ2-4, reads DTAVSQTPKYLVTQMGNDKSIKCEQNLGHDTMYWYKQDSKKFLKIMFSYNNKELIINETVPNRFSPKSPDKAHLNLHINSLELGDSAVYFCASSLAGRAKNIQYFGAGTRLSVL.

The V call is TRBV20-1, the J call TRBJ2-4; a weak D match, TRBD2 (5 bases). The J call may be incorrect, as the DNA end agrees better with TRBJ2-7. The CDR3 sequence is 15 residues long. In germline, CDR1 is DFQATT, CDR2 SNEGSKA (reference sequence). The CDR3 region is CSAKDWEQADYEQYF. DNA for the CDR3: TGCAGTGCCAAAGACTGGGAGCAGGCGGATTACGAGCAGTACTTC.

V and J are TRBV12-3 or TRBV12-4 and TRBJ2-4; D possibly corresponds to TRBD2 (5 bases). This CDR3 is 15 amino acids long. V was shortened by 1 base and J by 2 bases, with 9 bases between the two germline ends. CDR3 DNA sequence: TGTGCCAGCAGTTTAGGGTGGGAGACCAAAAACATTCAGTACTTC. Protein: CASSLGWETKNIQYF.

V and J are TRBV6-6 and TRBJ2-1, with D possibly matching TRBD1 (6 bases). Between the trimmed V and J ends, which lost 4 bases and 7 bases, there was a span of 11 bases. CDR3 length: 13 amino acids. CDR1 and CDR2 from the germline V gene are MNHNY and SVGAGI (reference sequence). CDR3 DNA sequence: TGTGCCAGCAGTTTACAACAGGGTAATGAGCAGTTCTTC. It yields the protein CASSLQQGNEQFF.

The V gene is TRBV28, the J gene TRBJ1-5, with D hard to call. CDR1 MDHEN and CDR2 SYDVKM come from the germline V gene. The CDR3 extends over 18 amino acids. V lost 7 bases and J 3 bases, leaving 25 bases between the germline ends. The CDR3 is CASTGRGRGSFVNQPQHF. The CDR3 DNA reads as TGTGCCAGCACCGGCAGAGGTCGGGGTTCATTTGTCAATCAGCCCCAGCATTTT.